Below, 30 T cell receptor beta chains from the same sample are listed, as sequenced in a study of CD8 T cells in Susac syndrome. RNA in amounts of roughly 0.5 to 1 ug was reverse transcribed with random hexamers. TCRdb called the immunoSEQ multiplex PCR reads again in MiXCR, with one record for every CDR3 protein. The repertoire holds more than 95,000 distinct CDR3 sequences, with 93% as singletons. The sequencing input was CD4+ T cells from PBMCs. The receptors originated from a human donor with multiple sclerosis.

The rearrangement joins TRBV30 to TRBJ1-5, with 7 bases identical to TRBD1. Per the germline V gene, CDR1 is GTSNPN and CDR2 is SVGIG (reference sequence). The CDR3 is made up of 13 amino acids. V lost 4 bases and J lost 5; bases outside the gene matches: 5. The CDR3 spells CAWNRQGDQPQHF. Written as DNA, the CDR3 is TGTGCCTGGAACAGACAGGGCGATCAGCCCCAGCATTTT.

The V and J genes are TRBV20-1 and TRBJ1-6; 8 nucleotides line up with TRBD1. The germline gives CDR1 DFQATT, CDR2 SNEGSKA (reference sequence). With V trimmed by 3 bases and J by 9 bases, 7 bases remained unmatched. This CDR3 contains 14 residues. CDR3 protein: CSARVQGAGSPLHF. The CDR3 DNA follows: TGCAGTGCTAGGGTCCAGGGGGCTGGTTCACCCCTCCACTTT.

The rearrangement uses TRBV27 and TRBJ2-2; no clear D gene. V lost 0 bases to trimming and J lost 6 bases, with 8 bases between them. In germline, CDR1 is MNHEY, CDR2 SMNVEV (reference sequence). The CDR3 contains 14 residues. For the CDR3, the DNA is TGTGCCAGCAGTTTATCGCCATTACCCGGGGAGCTGTTTTTT. Translating gives CASSLSPLPGELFF.

The chain combines TRBV10-3 with TRBJ1-6; 10 nucleotides line up with TRBD1. Germline V lookup: CDR1 ENHRY, CDR2 SYGVKD. The V gene end was trimmed by 4 bases and the J gene end by 9 bases; junction bases not matched to a gene: 6. There are 15 residues in the CDR3. The chain's CDR3 is CAISGVTGGGSPLHF. CDR3 sequence (DNA): TGTGCCATCAGTGGGGTGACAGGGGGCGGTTCACCCCTCCACTTT.

This chain joins TRBV3-1 and TRBJ1-2; TRBD1 matches at 10 bases. The V gene's germline CDR1 is LGHDT and CDR2 YNNKEL (reference sequence). V shed 5 bases, J shed 7 bases, and the junction held 4 bases outside the gene matches. The CDR3 is 13 residues long. As DNA, the CDR3 is TGTGCCAGCAGCAGGGACAGGGGCAGTGGCTACACCTTC. This translates into CASSRDRGSGYTF.

DNA for the CDR3: TGTGCCACCAGTATGGGGGACAGCACAGATACGCAGTATTTT. It encodes CATSMGDSTDTQYF. V and J are TRBV24-1 and TRBJ2-3, with D perhaps TRBD1 or TRBD2 (5 bases each). V lost 6 bases to trimming and J lost 0 bases, with 9 bases between them. The CDR3 is 14 amino acids. Germline V gives CDR1 KGHDR, CDR2 SFDVKD.

The rearrangement uses TRBV20-1 and TRBJ2-6; D is ambiguous. The CDR3 has 14 residues. In germline, CDR1 is DFQATT, CDR2 SNEGSKA (reference sequence). V was clipped by 0 bases and J by 0 bases, with 3 bases between them. This chain's CDR3 is CSARDLSGANVLTF. In DNA, the CDR3 is TGCAGTGCTAGAGATCTCTCTGGGGCCAACGTCCTGACTTTC.

The chain joins TRBV23-1 to TRBJ1-1; D gene uncertain. TRBV23-1 is given ORF status, its function remaining uncertain. Trimming took 6 bases from V and 4 from J, leaving 12 bases between them. The CDR3 runs to 13 residues. The CDR3 nucleotides are TGCGCCAGCAGGATCGATCGCAGCACTGAAGCTTTCTTT. This encodes CASRIDRSTEAFF.

V is TRBV4-2 and J is TRBJ2-5; 15 bases match TRBD2. This CDR3 has 16 amino acids. J was trimmed by 4 bases and V by 5 bases; bases with no gene match: 5. CDR1 and CDR2 (germline): LGHNA, YNFKEQ. CDR3 sequence reads: CASSSGTSGGPETQYF. The CDR3 bases are TGTGCCAGCAGCTCCGGGACTAGCGGGGGGCCAGAGACCCAGTACTTC.

The chain links TRBV6-5 to TRBJ1-6, with a possible D match to TRBD1 (6 bases). The length of the CDR3 is 15 residues. Germline CDR1 MNHEY, CDR2 SVGAGI. Trimming cost V 7 bases and J 10 bases, with 20 bases left between them. CDR3 residues: CASTPSGGRGSPLHF. As DNA, the CDR3 is TGTGCCAGCACTCCCTCGGGGGGGCGTGGGTCACCCCTCCACTTT.

This chain connects TRBV7-2 to TRBJ1-3; D is undetermined. Between the trimmed V and J ends, which lost 5 bases and 0 bases, there was a span of 11 bases. There are 15 residues in the CDR3. From germline, CDR1 is SGHTA and CDR2 FQGNSA. CDR3 sequence: CASSPTTYSGNTIYF. For the CDR3, the DNA is TGTGCCAGCAGCCCCACCACGTACTCTGGAAACACCATATATTTT.

The chain employs TRBV6-5 and TRBJ1-1, with a tentative D call TRBD1 (6 bases). Trimming removed 0 bases from V and 4 bases from J, with 12 bases in between. Germline assignment: CDR1 MNHEY and CDR2 SVGAGI. CDR3 size: 15 residues. The CDR3 DNA reads as TGTGCCAGCAGTTACTCATCCGGACAGATCACTGAAGCTTTCTTT. Encoded protein: CASSYSSGQITEAFF.

The chain joins TRBV29-1 to TRBJ2-5; 9 nucleotides agree with TRBD2. V was clipped by 4 bases and J by 6 bases; unmatched bases: 15. Germline assignment: CDR1 SQVTM and CDR2 ANQGSEA. The CDR3 length is 16 residues. CDR3 DNA sequence: TGCAGCGTTGGTCCAGCGGGGGGCCCGGCAGGAAAGACCCAGTACTTC. Its protein is CSVGPAGGPAGKTQYF.

The J gene is TRBJ1-5, the V gene TRBV23-1; unclear D gene. TRBV23-1 is an ORF for which the function is uncertain. Trimming cost V 7 bases and J 5 bases, with 18 bases left between them. The CDR3 is 15 amino acids. The CDR3 coding sequence is TGCGCCAGCACCAGAGAGGCAGGACCGCATCAGCCCCAGCATTTT. Protein: CASTREAGPHQPQHF.

The V and J genes are TRBV5-1 and TRBJ2-7; 10 nucleotides match TRBD1. Trimming cost V 4 bases and J 2 bases; bases outside gene matches: 6. In germline, CDR1 is SGHRS, CDR2 YFSETQ. The CDR3 has 15 amino acids. The CDR3 DNA reads TGCGCCAGCAGCCACGGGGACAGGGGCCCCTACGAGCAGTACTTC. It specifies CASSHGDRGPYEQYF. Complete variable domain (other parts from reference TRBV5-1 and TRBJ2-7): KAGVTQTPRYLIKTRGQQVTLSCSPISGHRSVSWYQQTPGQGLQFLFEYFSETQRNKGNFPGRFSGRQFSNSRSEMNVSTLELGDSALYLCASSHGDRGPYEQYFGPGTRLTVT.

The chain recombines TRBV6-1 with TRBJ1-1, with no clear D. CDR3 length: 13 residues. V lost 3 bases and J 1 base, leaving 6 bases between the germline ends. Germline V gene lookup returns CDR1 MNHNS and CDR2 SASEGT. The CDR3 DNA sequence: TGTGCCAGCAGTGATTTCCGGAACACTGAAGCTTTCTTT. Amino acid sequence: CASSDFRNTEAFF.

V and J are TRBV19 and TRBJ1-6, with 7 positions matching TRBD1. Losses at the gene ends were 5 bases for V and 1 base for J; bases not matched to a gene: 5. In germline, CDR1 is LNHDA, CDR2 SQIVND (reference sequence). This CDR3 contains 16 residues. CDR3 coding DNA: TGTGCCAGTAGTGCCCAACAGGGGTCCTATAATTCACCCCTCCACTTT. Its translation is CASSAQQGSYNSPLHF.

The chain combines TRBV7-9 with TRBJ2-7; D gene uncertain. The CDR3 totals 14 residues. Between the trimmed V and J ends, which lost 1 base and 3 bases, there was a span of 10 bases. CDR1 SEHNR and CDR2 FQNEAQ come from the germline V gene (reference sequence). The CDR3 bases are TGTGCCAGCAGCTTAGGGGCCCATAACTACGAGCAGTACTTC. It codes for CASSLGAHNYEQYF.

The rearrangement links TRBV9 to TRBJ2-2; TRBD1 matches at 9 bases. CDR3 size: 16 residues. The V gene's germline CDR1 is SGDLS and CDR2 YYNGEE. With 1 base clipped from V and 5 bases from J, the junction kept 6 bases outside the gene matches. The CDR3 region is CASSVPRQGGTGELFF. DNA of the CDR3: TGTGCCAGCAGCGTACCGCGACAGGGGGGAACCGGGGAGCTGTTTTTT.

This clonotype appeared once. The V gene is TRBV28, the J gene TRBJ1-6; tentative D call: TRBD1 (6 bases). Germline values: CDR1 MDHEN, CDR2 SYDVKM. V was shortened by 6 bases and J by 8 bases, with 17 bases between the two germline ends. CDR3 size: 15 residues. This CDR3 is CASRVTQGGYSPLHF. CDR3 DNA: TGTGCCAGCAGGGTAACACAGGGTGGATATTCACCCCTCCACTTT. Filled out from reference TRBV28 and TRBJ1-6, the complete variable domain reads DVKVTQSSRYLVKRTGEKVFLECVQDMDHENMFWYRQDPGLGLRLIYFSYDVKMKEKGDIPEGYSVSREKKERFSLILESASTNQTSMYLCASRVTQGGYSPLHFGNGTRLTVT.

The V call is TRBV20-1, the J call TRBJ1-2; a possible D gene is TRBD1 (6 bases). This CDR3 is built from 12 residues. V was pared by 2 bases and J by 8 bases, with 12 bases between. Germline loops: CDR1 DFQATT, CDR2 SNEGSKA (reference sequence). The CDR3 region has the DNA TGCAGTGCTAGAAGGGGGATCGGGGGCTACACCTTC. Translated: CSARRGIGGYTF.

The count of this clonotype is one. An end of the junction differs from the germline gene, which may be a read error. The chain carries TRBV7-2 and TRBJ1-2; 8 bases are shared with TRBD1. The germline gives CDR1 SGHTA, CDR2 FQGNSA. CDR3 length: 15 residues. The CDR3 DNA sequence: TGTGCCAGCAGCTCGACGGACAGGGCCAACTACGGCTACACCTTC. Encoded protein: CASSSTDRANYGYTF.

V is TRBV5-1 and J is TRBJ2-5; 8 positions agree with TRBD1. Germline CDR1 reads SGHRS; CDR2 reads YFSETQ. The CDR3 sequence is 16 residues long. The J segment lost 5 bases and the V segment lost 0 bases, leaving 9 bases of the junction unmatched. DNA for the CDR3: TGCGCCAGCAGCTTGGCGGACAGGGAGGATGTGGAGACCCAGTACTTC. Residues: CASSLADREDVETQYF.

The chain carries TRBV6-6 and TRBJ1-1, with D perhaps matching TRBD1 (5 bases). This CDR3 contains 13 residues. Germline values: CDR1 MNHNY, CDR2 SVGAGI (reference sequence). Trimming removed 8 bases at V and 2 bases at J, with 12 bases between. This CDR3 reads CASGGRFNTEAFF. In DNA form, the CDR3 reads TGTGCCAGCGGGGGACGGTTTAACACTGAAGCTTTCTTT.

The chain uses TRBV7-2 and TRBJ1-2, with D possibly being TRBD1 (5 bases). The ends were cut back, 2 bases at V and 0 bases at J, with 10 bases in the middle. Germline assignment: CDR1 SGHTA and CDR2 FQGNSA. The CDR3 covers 15 residues. The CDR3 here is CASSLTGDSNYGYTF. In nucleotides, the CDR3 is TGTGCCAGCAGCTTAACTGGGGACTCTAACTATGGCTACACCTTC.

This chain links TRBV4-1 with TRBJ2-7; D unclear. The CDR3 totals 14 residues. V was pared by 0 bases and J by 7 bases, with 13 bases between. Germline CDR1 reads MGHRA; CDR2 reads YSYEKL. Here the CDR3 reads CASSQEEVAREQYF. The CDR3 coding sequence is TGCGCCAGCAGCCAAGAAGAGGTCGCCCGGGAGCAGTACTTC.

The chain uses TRBV19 and TRBJ1-2; TRBD1 matches at 11 bases. The V gene end was trimmed by 7 bases and the J gene end by 4 bases; junction bases not matched to a gene: 11. The CDR3 totals 16 residues. Germline assignment: CDR1 LNHDA and CDR2 SQIVND (reference sequence). The CDR3 bases are TGTGCCAGTAACCCGGACAGGGGGCGAACCTTCTATGGCTACACCTTC. Protein sequence: CASNPDRGRTFYGYTF.

The chain links TRBV4-3 to TRBJ2-3; D is unresolved. With 4 bases removed from V and 0 bases from J, the gap between germline ends came to 11 bases. The CDR3 length is 15 residues. CDR1 is LGHNA and CDR2 is YSLEER in the germline V gene. The CDR3 region is CASSRTKFSTDTQYF. The CDR3 region has the DNA TGCGCCAGCAGCCGTACTAAGTTTAGCACAGATACGCAGTATTTT.

The gene calls are TRBV7-2 and TRBJ1-1; no reliable D call. Per the germline V gene, CDR1 is SGHTA and CDR2 is FQGNSA. The CDR3 extends over 13 amino acids. Between the trimmed V and J ends, which lost 3 bases and 0 bases, there was a span of 5 bases. The CDR3 coding sequence is TGTGCCAGCAGCTTCGATATGAACACTGAAGCTTTCTTT. Protein: CASSFDMNTEAFF.

This clonotype occurred once. V usage is TRBV3-1 and J usage is TRBJ2-5; D gene ambiguous. V lost 3 bases and J 6 bases, leaving 14 bases between the germline ends. The CDR3 is made up of 14 amino acids. Per the germline V gene, CDR1 is LGHDT and CDR2 is YNNKEL (reference sequence). As DNA, the CDR3 is TGTGCCAGCAGCCATCAGACCGGGCGAAAGACCCAGTACTTC. Translated: CASSHQTGRKTQYF.